These 29 T cell receptor beta chains originate from one sample sequenced in a study of blood T cell repertoires in COVID-19. Repertoires were generated with immunoSEQ multiplex PCR, while TCRdb's copy carries only in-frame clones and drops some. The sample contains roughly 250,000 clones, roughly nine tenths of which appear only once. Sample: peripheral blood. The receptors stem from a woman aged 30 to 39 with COVID-19, enrolled during active disease.

In its sample, this clone was seen a few times. This chain connects TRBV4-1 to TRBJ2-7, with D perhaps TRBD1 (6 bases). V dropped 0 bases and J dropped 6 bases, with 12 bases sitting between them. Germline-derived CDR1 and CDR2 are MGHRA and YSYEKL. The CDR3 contains 14 residues. The CDR3 spells CASSQDPQGPEQYF. In DNA, the CDR3 is TGCGCCAGCAGCCAAGATCCCCAGGGGCCCGAGCAGTACTTC.

The chain recombines TRBV12-3 or TRBV12-4 with TRBJ2-5; the match to TRBD1 covers 8 bases. The CDR3 sequence is 13 residues long. The V gene end was trimmed by 3 bases and the J gene end by 13 bases; junction bases not matched to a gene: 10. CDR3 nucleotides: TGTGCCAGCAGTTTGGGACAGGACAAAATACCGTACTTC. Translating it yields CASSLGQDKIPYF.

The chain uses TRBV27 and TRBJ2-7; 11 bases match TRBD2. There are 16 residues in the CDR3. With V trimmed by 6 bases and J by 2 bases, 9 bases remained unmatched. The germline V gene has CDR1 MNHEY and CDR2 SMNVEV (reference sequence). The CDR3 region is CASSDRLAGGTYEQYF. In DNA form, the CDR3 reads TGTGCCAGCAGCGACAGGTTAGCGGGGGGGACCTACGAGCAGTACTTC.

This clone has only a few counts. CDR3 sequence: CASTHSGVEQYF. The CDR3 nucleotides are TGTGCCAGCACCCACAGCGGTGTCGAGCAGTACTTC. The chain combines TRBV11-2 with TRBJ2-7; D possibly corresponds to TRBD2 (5 bases). CDR3 size: 12 residues. Per the germline V gene, CDR1 is SGHAT and CDR2 is FQNNGV. Trimming removed 7 bases from V and 6 bases from J, with 13 bases in between.

This clone was seen at least ten times. The V call is TRBV6-4, the J call TRBJ2-1; D perhaps matches TRBD1 (6 bases). Germline CDR1 reads MRHNA; CDR2 reads SNTAGT. The V and J ends lost 4 bases and 0 bases respectively, with 7 bases between them. The CDR3 is 14 residues long. CDR3 in amino acids: CASSADSSYNEQFF. In DNA, the CDR3 is TGTGCCAGCAGTGCGGACAGCTCCTACAATGAGCAGTTCTTC.

CDR3 sequence: CASSEWRTAPGSSAQFF. DNA for the CDR3: TGTGCCAGCAGTGAATGGAGGACAGCCCCCGGGTCCTCAGCGCAGTTCTTC. The chain combines TRBV6-1 with TRBJ2-1, with D maybe TRBD1 (6 bases). The CDR3 covers 17 residues. Germline CDR1 MNHNS, CDR2 SASEGT. The V end was cut by 2 bases, the J end by 12 bases, with 26 bases between.

The rearrangement joins TRBV7-9 to TRBJ2-1; D is perhaps TRBD2 (6 bases). The ends were cut back, 8 bases at V and 7 bases at J, with 18 bases in the middle. In germline, CDR1 is SEHNR, CDR2 FQNEAQ (reference sequence). This CDR3 has 14 residues. The CDR3 region is CASGGNIPRNEQFF. In DNA form, the CDR3 reads TGTGCCAGCGGGGGGAACATCCCGCGGAATGAGCAGTTCTTC.

The rearrangement joins TRBV10-2 to TRBJ2-3; 8 positions match TRBD2. V lost 8 bases, J lost 6 bases, and 10 bases stayed unmatched. The CDR3 is 14 amino acids. Germline V gene data show CDR1 as WSHSY and CDR2 as SAAADI. The CDR3 loop reads CASSGGPITDTQYF. The CDR3 bases are TGCGCCAGCTCGGGGGGGCCGATAACGGATACGCAGTATTTT.

The gene calls are TRBV7-2 and TRBJ2-7; D gene unclear. Trimming shortened V by 3 bases and J by 7 bases, and 7 bases separated the two germline ends. Germline CDR1 reads SGHTA; CDR2 reads FQGNSA. The CDR3 is 11 amino acids. This CDR3 reads CASSFYGEQYF. The CDR3 nucleotides read TGTGCCAGCAGCTTCTACGGGGAGCAGTACTTC.

J is TRBJ2-3 and V is TRBV7-6; TRBD2 aligns across 9 bases. Germline CDR1 SGHVS, CDR2 FNYEAQ. V lost 3 bases to trimming and J lost 2 bases; unmatched junction nucleotides: 9. The CDR3 is made up of 17 amino acids. CDR3 coding DNA: TGTGCCAGCAGCTTCCCTGGGCGGGGGGGCCCCACAGATACGCAGTATTTT. It encodes CASSFPGRGGPTDTQYF.

The CDR3 coding sequence is TGCGCCAGCAGCTTTGACCGACAGGGGGGCGGCACTGAAGCTTTCTTT. Translated: CASSFDRQGGGTEAFF. The chain joins TRBV5-1 to TRBJ1-1, with 9 nucleotides matching TRBD1. The CDR3 consists of 16 residues. Germline CDR1 is SGHRS and CDR2 is YFSETQ. Losses at the gene ends were 2 bases for V and 4 bases for J; bases not matched to a gene: 9. Based on the CDR3 plus reference TRBV5-1 and TRBJ1-1, the full variable domain is KAGVTQTPRYLIKTRGQQVTLSCSPISGHRSVSWYQQTPGQGLQFLFEYFSETQRNKGNFPGRFSGRQFSNSRSEMNVSTLELGDSALYLCASSFDRQGGGTEAFFGQGTRLTVV.

This clone was counted a few times. The chain joins TRBV15 to TRBJ2-3; TRBD1 is a possible D gene (5 bases). CDR3 length: 14 amino acids. Between the trimmed V and J ends, which lost 1 base and 0 bases, there was a span of 5 bases. Germline CDR1 and CDR2: LNHNV and YYDKDF (reference sequence). The CDR3 bases are TGTGCCACCAGCAGAGGGGGCAGCACAGATACGCAGTATTTT. This codes for CATSRGGSTDTQYF. The full variable domain, with the rest looked up from reference TRBV15 and TRBJ2-3, is DAMVIQNPRYQVTQFGKPVTLSCSQTLNHNVMYWYQQKSSQAPKLLFHYYDKDFNNEADTPDNFQSRRPNTSFCFLDIRSPGLGDTAMYLCATSRGGSTDTQYFGPGTRLTVL.

A single count supports this clone. V usage is TRBV23-1 and J usage is TRBJ1-1; possible D gene TRBD1, 5 bases. TRBV23-1 qualifies as an ORF whose function is uncertain. There are 19 residues in the CDR3. V lost 0 bases to trimming and J lost 0 bases, with 20 bases between them. This chain's CDR3 is CASSQSDDWGLKMNTEAFF. DNA of the CDR3: TGCGCCAGCAGTCAATCCGACGACTGGGGACTGAAAATGAACACTGAAGCTTTCTTT.

This clone was counted a few times. The chain employs TRBV12-3 or TRBV12-4 and TRBJ2-2; D may be TRBD2 (5 bases). The CDR3 covers 13 residues. The ends were cut back, 3 bases at V and 7 bases at J, with 9 bases in the middle. CDR3 coding DNA: TGTGCCAGCAGTTTGGCCGGACTCGGGGAGCTGTTTTTT. It yields the protein CASSLAGLGELFF.

V and J are TRBV9 and TRBJ1-6; TRBD1 is a possible D gene (6 bases). Germline CDR1 SGDLS, CDR2 YYNGEE. The CDR3 covers 16 residues. V was clipped by 0 bases and J by 8 bases, with 15 bases between them. CDR3 bases: TGTGCCAGCAGCGTAGACGTAGGCGGGGGGCATTCACCCCTCCACTTT. Translating gives CASSVDVGGGHSPLHF.

V gene TRBV12-5 combines with J gene TRBJ2-2, with D tentatively TRBD2 (5 bases). Germline loops: CDR1 LGHNT, CDR2 FRNRAP. This CDR3 contains 12 residues. Trimming stripped 6 bases from V and 3 bases from J, with 5 bases between. CDR3 region: CASGGDTGELFF. In DNA form, the CDR3 reads TGTGCTAGTGGCGGGGACACCGGGGAGCTGTTTTTT.

The chain is built from TRBV28 and TRBJ2-4; D is possibly TRBD1 (5 bases). CDR1 and CDR2 from the germline V gene are MDHEN and SYDVKM. Trimming removed 7 bases from V and 8 bases from J, with 9 bases in between. The CDR3 contains 11 residues. The CDR3 reads CASKGWDIQYF. The CDR3 DNA reads as TGTGCCAGCAAGGGGTGGGACATTCAGTACTTC.

This clone was observed once. This chain joins TRBV6-5 and TRBJ2-1, with D maybe TRBD2 (7 bases). The CDR3 runs to 15 residues. V was clipped by 6 bases and J by 5 bases, with 17 bases between them. Germline CDR1 reads MNHEY; CDR2 reads SVGAGI. The CDR3 protein is CASSYEGGRDNEQFF. CDR3 sequence (DNA): TGTGCCAGCAGCTACGAGGGGGGGAGGGACAATGAGCAGTTCTTC.

The genes are TRBV19 and TRBJ2-7; the D is unclear. Germline V gene sequence: CDR1 LNHDA, CDR2 SQIVND (reference sequence). V was trimmed by 0 bases and J by 5 bases, leaving 11 bases between them. The CDR3 is 14 amino acids. The CDR3 sequence is CASSIDLESHEQYF. In DNA form, the CDR3 reads TGTGCCAGTAGTATAGATCTTGAAAGCCACGAGCAGTACTTC.

V and J are TRBV11-2 and TRBJ2-3; 7 bases match TRBD1. CDR3 size: 13 residues. The germline V gene has CDR1 SGHAT and CDR2 FQNNGV. Trimming at V came to 5 bases and at J to 10 bases, leaving 9 bases not matched to a gene. The CDR3 spells CASSVPAQGAQYF. The CDR3 coding sequence is TGTGCCAGCAGCGTACCTGCCCAGGGGGCGCAGTATTTT. The full variable domain, rest sourced from reference TRBV11-2 and TRBJ2-3, is EAGVAQSPRYKIIEKRQSVAFWCNPISGHATLYWYQQILGQGPKLLIQFQNNGVVDDSQLPKDRFSAERLKGVDSTLKIQPAKLEDSAVYLCASSVPAQGAQYFGPGTRLTVL.

The chain joins TRBV19 to TRBJ1-1, with 7 bases fitting TRBD1. CDR3 length: 17 residues. CDR1 is LNHDA and CDR2 is SQIVND in the germline V gene (reference sequence). V lost 2 bases and J lost 4; bases outside the gene matches: 13. CDR3 region: CASSITGQNVGGTEAFF. The DNA for the CDR3 is TGTGCCAGTAGTATAACGGGACAGAATGTAGGGGGCACTGAAGCTTTCTTT.

V usage is TRBV12-5 and J usage is TRBJ2-5; perhaps TRBD1 as D (6 bases). Germline-derived CDR1 and CDR2 are LGHNT and FRNRAP. V lost 8 bases and J 6 bases, leaving 19 bases between the germline ends. CDR3 size: 14 residues. CDR3 protein: CASSDGTSGKTQYF. CDR3 coding DNA: TGTGCTAGTTCGGATGGGACATCGGGGAAGACCCAGTACTTC.

The chain links TRBV18 to TRBJ2-1, with TRBD1 identical over 7 bases. Per germline, CDR1 KGHSH and CDR2 LQKENI. With V trimmed by 3 bases and J by 9 bases, 5 bases remained unmatched. The CDR3 length is 13 residues. This CDR3 is CASSPRTGGEQFF. As DNA, the CDR3 is TGTGCCAGCTCACCTCGGACAGGCGGTGAGCAGTTCTTC.

This chain connects TRBV3-1 (or the pseudogene TRBV3-2) to TRBJ2-5; 8 bases are a match to TRBD1. CDR3 length: 18 residues. Looked up from germline, CDR1 is LGHDT and CDR2 is YNNKEL (reference sequence). V lost 3 bases to trimming and J lost 1 base; unmatched junction nucleotides: 13. In nucleotides, the CDR3 is TGTGCCAGCAGCCATCTCGGGGGTGGGACAGGACCCCAAGAGACCCAGTACTTC. It encodes CASSHLGGGTGPQETQYF.

The chain links TRBV5-5 to TRBJ1-1; possible D gene TRBD1, 6 bases. CDR3 length: 14 residues. CDR1 and CDR2 from the germline V gene are SGHKS and YYEKEE (reference sequence). The V and J ends lost 2 bases and 1 base respectively, with 9 bases between them. Here the CDR3 reads CASSFGQQNTEAFF. The DNA of the CDR3 is TGTGCCAGCAGCTTTGGACAGCAGAACACTGAAGCTTTCTTT.

The rearrangement joins TRBV7-9 to TRBJ2-7, with 13 bases aligning to TRBD2. The ends lost 1 base at V and 2 bases at J; junction bases unmatched: 8. From germline, CDR1 is SEHNR and CDR2 FQNEAQ (reference sequence). The CDR3 has 18 residues. CDR3 sequence (DNA): TGTGCCAGCAGCTTAGAGGTGTTCGGACTAGCGGGGGCCTACGAGCAGTACTTC. Its protein is CASSLEVFGLAGAYEQYF.

The V call is TRBV5-1, the J call TRBJ1-4, with 12 bases matching TRBD1. Unmatched junction bases numbered 7, after V lost 0 bases and J lost 7 bases. Germline CDR1 SGHRS, CDR2 YFSETQ. This CDR3 is built from 17 residues. The CDR3, as DNA: TGCGCCAGCAGCTTGGAGGGACAGGGGGCTTTTGGTGAAAAACTGTTTTTT. This sequence encodes CASSLEGQGAFGEKLFF.

The chain has TRBV5-1 and TRBJ2-7, with D perhaps matching TRBD2 (6 bases). Germline loops: CDR1 SGHRS, CDR2 YFSETQ. Deletions cut 6 bases from V and 3 bases from J, with 19 bases between. The CDR3 is made up of 15 amino acids. CDR3 sequence reads: CASNPGGTGFYEQYF. The CDR3 nucleotides read TGCGCCAGCAACCCCGGAGGGACGGGGTTCTACGAGCAGTACTTC.

The rearrangement links TRBV19 to TRBJ1-5; the D is unclear. V was clipped by 2 bases and J by 1 base, with 9 bases between them. Germline V gene lookup returns CDR1 LNHDA and CDR2 SQIVND (reference sequence). CDR3 size: 15 residues. CDR3 sequence (DNA): TGTGCCAGTAGTATATTTCAGGTGAGCAATCAGCCCCAGCATTTT. Protein sequence: CASSIFQVSNQPQHF.